This is a list of T cell receptor beta chains from one sample in a study of blood T cell repertoires in COVID-19. TCRdb's table, derived via immunoSEQ multiplex PCR, lists solely in-frame clones and lacks some. In the table there are approximately 150,000 clones, 70% to 90% of which are singletons. The specimen was peripheral blood. These receptors were collected from a woman between 45 and 60 years old with acute or convalescent COVID-19. Each CDR3 is given with its conserved first and last residue. Each record gives: D gene, clone size, V gene, J gene, CDR3 protein, CDR3 DNA. D genes are given only for firm matches. Clone sizes are given selectively: once, few, many, or a class where the clone is expanded.

>NA|NA|TRBV6-2/TRBV6-3|TRBJ1-1
CASSYLRHLAAFF
TGTGCCAGCAGTTACCTTCGACATCTAGCAGCTTTCTTT
>TRBD2|NA|TRBV5-1|TRBJ2-5
CASSLSGLAGGLETQYF
TGCGCCAGCAGCTTGTCGGGACTAGCGGGGGGGCTTGAGACCCAGTACTTC
>TRBD2|NA|TRBV2|TRBJ2-2
CASSEGLAGGPGQAGELFF
TGTGCCAGCAGTGAAGGACTAGCGGGGGGGCCGGGCCAGGCCGGGGAGCTGTTTTTT
>NA|few|TRBV2|TRBJ1-2
CASSPVNYGYTF
TGTGCCAGCAGTCCTGTTAACTATGGCTACACCTTC
>NA|once|TRBV7-7|TRBJ2-3
CASSLAEADTQYF
TGTGCCAGCAGCTTAGCGGAGGCGGATACGCAGTATTTT
>TRBD1|NA|TRBV11-3|TRBJ1-1
CASSPQGGNTEAFF
TGTGCCAGCAGCCCACAGGGGGGGAATACTGAAGCTTTCTTT
>TRBD1|NA|TRBV30|TRBJ2-2
CAYNIRDRGAYTGELFF
TGTGCTTATAATATCCGGGACAGGGGCGCCTACACCGGGGAGCTGTTTTTT
>NA|NA|TRBV4-2|TRBJ1-1
CASSQDLLVNTEAFF
TGTGCCAGCAGCCAAGATTTACTTGTGAACACTGAAGCTTTCTTT
>NA|NA|TRBV7-9|TRBJ1-5
CASSLSGNNQPQHF
TGTGCCAGCAGCTTATCGGGTAATAATCAGCCCCAGCATTTT
>NA|once|TRBV5-4|TRBJ2-3
CASSSRTDTDTQYF
TGTGCCAGCAGCTCCCGGACTGACACAGATACGCAGTATTTT
>NA|NA|TRBV5-1|TRBJ1-5
CASSLGEAYQPQHF
TGCGCCAGCAGCTTGGGGGAGGCGTATCAGCCCCAGCATTTT
>NA|NA|TRBV12-3/TRBV12-4|TRBJ1-4
CASARTNEKLFF
TGTGCCAGTGCCCGGACAAATGAAAAACTGTTTTTT
>NA|few|TRBV11-1|TRBJ2-3
CASSLVGGATDTQYF
TGTGCCAGCAGCCTGGTTGGGGGGGCCACAGATACGCAGTATTTT
>NA|NA|TRBV9|TRBJ2-2
CASSLYGSASAGELFF
TGTGCCAGCAGCTTATACGGGTCGGCTAGCGCCGGGGAGCTGTTTTTT
>NA|NA|TRBV15|TRBJ1-2
CATSVRGDYGYTF
TGTGCCACCAGCGTACGGGGAGACTATGGCTACACCTTC
>NA|once|TRBV5-1|TRBJ1-4
CASSWGGGEANEKLFF
TGCGCCAGCAGTTGGGGCGGCGGGGAGGCTAATGAAAAACTGTTTTTT